This T cell receptor (beta chain) comes out of a study of Ad26.COV2.S vaccination and SARS-CoV-2 variants. As to treatment: 15 to 20 received Ad26.COV2.S at low or high dose, single or two shots; 5 received placebo; per-sample allocation not given. Sampling was performed 63 days after the first vaccine or placebo injection. With respect to this clone: The target antigen is unknown.

The study's findings and limits: An underestimation of total T cell responses may have resulted from the TCR breadth and depth analyses. Spike-specific CD8+ and CD4+ T cell responses reportedly showed substantial breadth after vaccination.

This CDR3 contains 13 residues. The V and J ends lost 7 bases and 6 bases, in that order; junction bases with no gene match: 8. Using immunoSEQ multiplex PCR, the repertoire was profiled, and TCRdb retains in-frame clones only, with some absent. Among approximately 250,000 clones listed, around 90% were seen once. J is TRBJ2-7 and V is TRBV12-3 or TRBV12-4, with 8 bases aligning to TRBD1. The TCR comes from a person between 18 and 60 years old who received the Ad26.COV2.S COVID-19 vaccine or a placebo. Sequenced material: peripheral blood, taken in a trial of Ad26.COV2.S vaccine versus placebo. The CDR3 reads CASTSRGRAEQYF. CDR3 bases: TGTGCCAGCACCTCCAGGGGGCGCGCCGAGCAGTACTTC.